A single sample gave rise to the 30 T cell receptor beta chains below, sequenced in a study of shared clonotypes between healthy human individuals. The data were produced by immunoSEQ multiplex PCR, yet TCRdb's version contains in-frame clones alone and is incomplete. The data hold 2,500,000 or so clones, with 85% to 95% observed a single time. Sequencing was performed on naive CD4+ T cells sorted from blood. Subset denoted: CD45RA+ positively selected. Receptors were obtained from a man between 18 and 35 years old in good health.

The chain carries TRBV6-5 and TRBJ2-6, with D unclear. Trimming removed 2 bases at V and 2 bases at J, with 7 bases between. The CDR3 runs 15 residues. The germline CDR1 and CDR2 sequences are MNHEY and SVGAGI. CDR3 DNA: TGTGCCAGCAGTTACGTTTCGACTGGGGCCAACGTCCTGACTTTC. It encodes CASSYVSTGANVLTF.

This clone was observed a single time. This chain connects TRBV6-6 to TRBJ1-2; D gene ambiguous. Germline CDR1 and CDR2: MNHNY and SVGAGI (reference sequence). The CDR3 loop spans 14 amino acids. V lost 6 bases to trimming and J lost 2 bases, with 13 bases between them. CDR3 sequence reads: CASRSGRSNYGYTF. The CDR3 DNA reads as TGTGCCAGCAGAAGCGGCAGGTCAAACTATGGCTACACCTTC.

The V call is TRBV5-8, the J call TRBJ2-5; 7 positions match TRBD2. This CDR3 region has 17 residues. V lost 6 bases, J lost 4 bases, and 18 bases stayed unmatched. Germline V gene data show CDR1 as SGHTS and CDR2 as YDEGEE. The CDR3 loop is CASTLGGAPSILETQYF. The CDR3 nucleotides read TGTGCCAGCACCCTGGGAGGGGCCCCGTCCATACTAGAGACCCAGTACTTC. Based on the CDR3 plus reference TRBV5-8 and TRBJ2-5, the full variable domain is EAGVTQSPTHLIKTRGQQATLRCSPISGHTSVYWYQQALGLGLQFLLWYDEGEERNRGNFPPRFSGRQFPNYSSELNVNALELEDSALYLCASTLGGAPSILETQYFGPGTRLLVL.

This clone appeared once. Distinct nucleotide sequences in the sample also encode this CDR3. The CDR3 is CASRTGAGNTIYF. The CDR3 DNA reads as TGTGCCAGCAGGACAGGGGCTGGAAACACCATATATTTT. The V and J genes are TRBV7-9 and TRBJ1-3; the match to TRBD1 covers 8 bases. Germline CDR1 reads SEHNR; CDR2 reads FQNEAQ (reference sequence). The ends lost 6 bases at V and 2 bases at J; junction bases unmatched: 0. The CDR3 spans 13 residues.

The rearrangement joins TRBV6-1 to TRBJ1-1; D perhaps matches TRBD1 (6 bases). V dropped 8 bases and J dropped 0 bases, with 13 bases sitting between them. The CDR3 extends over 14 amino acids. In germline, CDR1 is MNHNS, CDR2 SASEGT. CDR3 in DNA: TGTGCCAGCGCAGGACAGCCTATGAACACTGAAGCTTTCTTT. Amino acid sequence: CASAGQPMNTEAFF.

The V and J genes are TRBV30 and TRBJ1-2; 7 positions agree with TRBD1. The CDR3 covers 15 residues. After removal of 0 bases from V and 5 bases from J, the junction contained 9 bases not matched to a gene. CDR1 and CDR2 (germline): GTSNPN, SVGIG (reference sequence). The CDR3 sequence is CAWSVRRAQGYGYTF. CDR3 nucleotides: TGTGCCTGGAGTGTACGAAGGGCACAGGGGTATGGCTACACCTTC.

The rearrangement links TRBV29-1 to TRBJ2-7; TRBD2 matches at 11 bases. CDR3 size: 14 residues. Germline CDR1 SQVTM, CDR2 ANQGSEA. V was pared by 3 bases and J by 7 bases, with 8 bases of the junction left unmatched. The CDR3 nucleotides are TGCAGCGTTGATAGGCTAGCGGGAGGAGGGGAGCAGTACTTC. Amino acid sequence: CSVDRLAGGGEQYF.

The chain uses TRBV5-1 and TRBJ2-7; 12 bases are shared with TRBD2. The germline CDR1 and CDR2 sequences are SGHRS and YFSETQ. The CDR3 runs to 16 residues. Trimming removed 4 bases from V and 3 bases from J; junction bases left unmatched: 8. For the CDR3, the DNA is TGCGCCAGCAGCCGACTAGCGGGAGAAGCGGTCTACGAGCAGTACTTC. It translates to CASSRLAGEAVYEQYF.

Here the CDR3 reads CATSRGLAGVGEQFF. DNA for the CDR3: TGTGCCACCAGCAGAGGCCTAGCGGGAGTAGGTGAGCAGTTCTTC. The chain joins TRBV15 to TRBJ2-1; the match to TRBD2 covers 10 bases. The trim removed 1 base at V and 9 bases at J, leaving 6 bases unmatched. The CDR3 has 15 residues. CDR1 LNHNV and CDR2 YYDKDF come from the germline V gene (reference sequence).

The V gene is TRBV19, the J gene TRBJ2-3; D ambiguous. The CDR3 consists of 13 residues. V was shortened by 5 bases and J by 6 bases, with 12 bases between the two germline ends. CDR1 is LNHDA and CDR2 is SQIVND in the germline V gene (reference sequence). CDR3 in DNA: TGTGCCAGTAGTGCCTCTACGACGGATACGCAGTATTTT. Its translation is CASSASTTDTQYF.

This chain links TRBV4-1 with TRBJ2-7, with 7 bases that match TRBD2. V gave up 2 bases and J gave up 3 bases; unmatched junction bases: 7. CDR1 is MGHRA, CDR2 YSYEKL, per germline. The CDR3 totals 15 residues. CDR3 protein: CASSQQSGGSYEQYF. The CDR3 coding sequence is TGCGCCAGCAGCCAACAATCGGGAGGCAGCTACGAGCAGTACTTC.

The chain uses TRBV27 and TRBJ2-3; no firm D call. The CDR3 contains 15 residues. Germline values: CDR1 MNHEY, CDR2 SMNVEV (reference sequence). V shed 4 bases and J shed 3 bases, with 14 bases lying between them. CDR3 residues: CASSYDVSVTDTQYF. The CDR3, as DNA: TGTGCCAGCAGTTATGATGTTTCCGTAACAGATACGCAGTATTTT.

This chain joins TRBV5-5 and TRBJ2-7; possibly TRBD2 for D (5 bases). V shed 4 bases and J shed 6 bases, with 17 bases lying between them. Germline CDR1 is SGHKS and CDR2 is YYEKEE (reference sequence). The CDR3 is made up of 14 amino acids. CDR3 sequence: CASSPYWERGEQYF. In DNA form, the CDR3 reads TGTGCCAGCAGCCCTTACTGGGAACGGGGCGAGCAGTACTTC.

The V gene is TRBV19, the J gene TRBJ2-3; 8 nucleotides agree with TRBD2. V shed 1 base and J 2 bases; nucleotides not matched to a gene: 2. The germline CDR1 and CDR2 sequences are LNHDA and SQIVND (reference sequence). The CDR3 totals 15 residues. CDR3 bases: TGTGCCAGTAGTATAGTAGCGGGGCTCACAGATACGCAGTATTTT. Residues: CASSIVAGLTDTQYF. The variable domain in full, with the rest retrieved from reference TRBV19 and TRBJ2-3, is DGGITQSPKYLFRKEGQNVTLSCEQNLNHDAMYWYRQDPGQGLRLIYYSQIVNDFQKGDIAEGYSVSREKKESFPLTVTSAQKNPTAFYLCASSIVAGLTDTQYFGPGTRLTVL.

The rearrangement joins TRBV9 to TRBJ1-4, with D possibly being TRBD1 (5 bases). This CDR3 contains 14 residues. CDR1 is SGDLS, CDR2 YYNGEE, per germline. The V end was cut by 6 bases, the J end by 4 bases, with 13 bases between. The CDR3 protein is CASTPPGNNEKLFF. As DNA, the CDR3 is TGTGCCAGCACCCCGCCAGGGAATAATGAAAAACTGTTTTTT.

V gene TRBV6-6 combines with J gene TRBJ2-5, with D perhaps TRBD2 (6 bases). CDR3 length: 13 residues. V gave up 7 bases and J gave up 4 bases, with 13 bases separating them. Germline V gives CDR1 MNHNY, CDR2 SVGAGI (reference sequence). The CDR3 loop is CASTGTSTETQYF. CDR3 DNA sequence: TGTGCCAGCACCGGGACTTCAACAGAGACCCAGTACTTC.

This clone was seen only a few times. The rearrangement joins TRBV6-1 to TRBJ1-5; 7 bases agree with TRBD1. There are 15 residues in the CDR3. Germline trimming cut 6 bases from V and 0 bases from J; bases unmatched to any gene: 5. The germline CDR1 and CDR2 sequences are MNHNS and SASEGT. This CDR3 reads CASREQGTSNQPQHF. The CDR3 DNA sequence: TGTGCCAGCAGGGAACAGGGGACTAGCAATCAGCCCCAGCATTTT.

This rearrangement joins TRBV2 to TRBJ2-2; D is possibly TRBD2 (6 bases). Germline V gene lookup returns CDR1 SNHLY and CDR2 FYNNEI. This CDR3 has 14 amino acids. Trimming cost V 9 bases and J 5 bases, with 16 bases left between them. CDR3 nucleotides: TGTGCCAGTTATTCGGGAGAGGGGACCGGGGAGCTGTTTTTT. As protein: CASYSGEGTGELFF.

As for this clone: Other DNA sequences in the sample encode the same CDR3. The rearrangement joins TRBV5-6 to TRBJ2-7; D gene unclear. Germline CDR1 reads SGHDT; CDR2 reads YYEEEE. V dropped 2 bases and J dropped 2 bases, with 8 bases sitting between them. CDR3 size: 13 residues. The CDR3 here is CASSLGTPYEQYF. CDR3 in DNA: TGTGCCAGCAGCTTAGGAACCCCCTACGAGCAGTACTTC. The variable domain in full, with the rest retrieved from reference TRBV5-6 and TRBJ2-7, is DAGVTQSPTHLIKTRGQQVTLRCSPKSGHDTVSWYQQALGQGPQFIFQYYEEEERQRGNFPDRFSGHQFPNYSSELNVNALLLGDSALYLCASSLGTPYEQYFGPGTRLTVT.

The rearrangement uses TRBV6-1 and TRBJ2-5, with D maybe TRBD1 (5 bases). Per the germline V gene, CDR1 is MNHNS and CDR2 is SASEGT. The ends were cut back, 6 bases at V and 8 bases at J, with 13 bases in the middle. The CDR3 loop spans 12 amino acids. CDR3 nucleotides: TGTGCCAGCAGGGACCCAAGGGGTACCCAGTACTTC. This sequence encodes CASRDPRGTQYF.

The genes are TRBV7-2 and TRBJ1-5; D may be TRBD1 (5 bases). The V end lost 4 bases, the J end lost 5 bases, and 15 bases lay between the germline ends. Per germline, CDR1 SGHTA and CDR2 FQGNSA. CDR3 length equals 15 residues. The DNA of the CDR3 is TGTGCCAGCAGCTCCCCGACCCAGGGTTATCAGCCCCAGCATTTT. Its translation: CASSSPTQGYQPQHF.

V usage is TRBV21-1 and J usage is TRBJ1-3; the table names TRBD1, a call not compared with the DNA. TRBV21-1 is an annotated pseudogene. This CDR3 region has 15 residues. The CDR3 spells CASSSGAQDENTIYF. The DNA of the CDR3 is TGTGCCAGCAGCTCAGGGGCACAGGACGAAAACACCATATATTTT.

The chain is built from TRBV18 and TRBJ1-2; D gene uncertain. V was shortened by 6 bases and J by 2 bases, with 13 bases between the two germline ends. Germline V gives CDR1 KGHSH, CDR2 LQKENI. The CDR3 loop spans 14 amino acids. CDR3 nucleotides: TGTGCCAGCTCGCCATTCGAGTCGAACTATGGCTACACCTTC. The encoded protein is CASSPFESNYGYTF.

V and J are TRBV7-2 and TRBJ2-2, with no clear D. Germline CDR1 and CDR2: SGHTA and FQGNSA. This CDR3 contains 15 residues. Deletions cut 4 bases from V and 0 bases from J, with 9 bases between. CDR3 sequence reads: CASSWAPTNTGELFF. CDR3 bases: TGTGCCAGCAGCTGGGCCCCAACGAACACCGGGGAGCTGTTTTTT.

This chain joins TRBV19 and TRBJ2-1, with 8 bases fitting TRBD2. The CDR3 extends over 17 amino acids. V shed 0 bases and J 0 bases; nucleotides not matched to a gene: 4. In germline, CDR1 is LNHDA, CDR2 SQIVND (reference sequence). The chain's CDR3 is CASSIDRSGSSYNEQFF. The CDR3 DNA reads TGTGCCAGTAGTATAGATCGGAGCGGGAGCTCCTACAATGAGCAGTTCTTC. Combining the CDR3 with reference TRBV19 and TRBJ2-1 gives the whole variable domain DGGITQSPKYLFRKEGQNVTLSCEQNLNHDAMYWYRQDPGQGLRLIYYSQIVNDFQKGDIAEGYSVSREKKESFPLTVTSAQKNPTAFYLCASSIDRSGSSYNEQFFGPGTRLTVL.

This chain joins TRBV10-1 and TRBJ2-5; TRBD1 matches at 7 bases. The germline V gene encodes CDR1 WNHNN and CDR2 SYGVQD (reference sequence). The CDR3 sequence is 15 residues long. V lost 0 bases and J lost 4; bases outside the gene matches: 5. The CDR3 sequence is CASSESGTGAETQYF. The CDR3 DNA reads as TGCGCCAGCAGTGAGTCCGGTACAGGGGCAGAGACCCAGTACTTC.

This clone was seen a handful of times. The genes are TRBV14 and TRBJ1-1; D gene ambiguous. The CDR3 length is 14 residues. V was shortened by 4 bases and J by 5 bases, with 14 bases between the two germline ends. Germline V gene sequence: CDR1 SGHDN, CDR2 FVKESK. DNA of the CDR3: TGTGCCAGCAGCCCGGACGGTGGGAGGACTGAAGCTTTCTTT. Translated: CASSPDGGRTEAFF.

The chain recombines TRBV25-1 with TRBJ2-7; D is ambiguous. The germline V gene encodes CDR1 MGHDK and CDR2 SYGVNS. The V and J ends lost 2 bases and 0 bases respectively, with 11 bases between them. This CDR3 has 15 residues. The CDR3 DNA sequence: TGTGCCAGCAGTGAACCGGGCAGCCTCTCCTACGAGCAGTACTTC. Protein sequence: CASSEPGSLSYEQYF.

In DNA form, the CDR3 reads TGTGCCAGCAGCTTAGTTCCGGCCGTGAGCTCCTATAATTCACCCCTCCACTTT. As protein: CASSLVPAVSSYNSPLHF. The chain employs TRBV7-9 and TRBJ1-6; D gene ambiguous. Trimming removed 1 base from V and 0 bases from J, with 13 bases in between. The CDR3 is 18 residues long. Germline CDR1 is SEHNR and CDR2 is FQNEAQ (reference sequence).

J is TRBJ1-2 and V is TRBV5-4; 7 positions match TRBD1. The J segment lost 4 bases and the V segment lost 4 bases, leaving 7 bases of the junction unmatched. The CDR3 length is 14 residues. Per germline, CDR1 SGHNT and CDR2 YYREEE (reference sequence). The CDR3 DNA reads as TGTGCCAGCAGCCCCAAAGACAGGGTCTATGGCTACACCTTC. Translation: CASSPKDRVYGYTF.